This entry concerns a single TCR beta chain. Its antigen is still unknown. With random hexamers, reverse transcription was performed on roughly 0.45 to 1 ug of RNA. From the immunoSEQ multiplex PCR reads, TCRdb called clonotypes with MiXCR, one entry per CDR3 protein. This table holds 50,000 to 55,000 distinct CDR3 sequences, 95% found once. The data derive from a study of CD8 T cells in Susac syndrome. The germline CDR1 and CDR2 sequences are MNHEY and SMNVEV (reference sequence). There are 15 residues in the CDR3. V gave up 4 bases and J gave up 1 base, with 13 bases separating them. Study-wide results and caveats: CD8+ clonal expansion in Susac was maximal in TEMRA cells and in active patients.

This sequence joins TRBV27 and TRBJ2-5, with D perhaps matching TRBD2 (8 bases). Sequenced input: CD8+ T cells from PBMCs. This sequence originates from a human donor with Susac syndrome. Written as DNA, the CDR3 is TGTGCCAGCAGTTATAGCGGGGACAGCCAAGAGACCCAGTACTTC. The encoded protein is CASSYSGDSQETQYF.